Listed below are T cell receptor beta chains from one sample, sequenced in a study of cytomegalovirus exposure and HLA in healthy donors. Profiling relied on immunoSEQ multiplex PCR, and the TCRdb table lists in-frame clones only, not all of them. This sample's clone table lists 150,000 to 200,000 clones. Sample: PBMCs. The receptors derive from a woman younger than 30 in good health and CMV-seropositive. Each CDR3 is given with its conserved first and last residue. The D gene is left open where the match is weak. The size field is filled for only some rows; it gives once, few, many or a size class.

D gene,V gene,clone size,J gene,CDR3 DNA,CDR3 protein
TRBD2,TRBV7-9,NA,TRBJ2-7,TGTGCCAGCAGCTTCCGCGGGGGACTCTCCTACGAGCAGTACTTC,CASSFRGGLSYEQYF
TRBD1,TRBV15,NA,TRBJ2-1,TGTGCCACCAGCAGCGACAGGGGGGTTTACAATGAGCAGTTCTTC,CATSSDRGVYNEQFF
NA,TRBV5-6,NA,TRBJ1-4,TGTGCCAGCAGCTTGGTAGAAGTCCAAGAAAAACTGTTTTTT,CASSLVEVQEKLFF
TRBD1,TRBV6-1,NA,TRBJ2-7,TGTGCCAGCAGTGAATGGGGACAGGGGGCTTACGAGCAGTACTTC,CASSEWGQGAYEQYF
TRBD1,TRBV7-2,NA,TRBJ2-7,TGTGCCAGCAGCTTAGCGCCATTGACAGGGCACGAGCAGTACTTC,CASSLAPLTGHEQYF
NA,TRBV9,NA,TRBJ2-5,TGTGCCAGCAGCGTAGATAACGGGGGAGAAGAGACCCAGTACTTC,CASSVDNGGEETQYF
NA,TRBV5-6,NA,TRBJ1-5,TGTGCCAGCAGCCTATACGGACTTAGCAATCAGCCCCAGCATTTT,CASSLYGLSNQPQHF
NA,TRBV2,NA,TRBJ2-7,TGTGCCGTACATAAGCCTAGCTCCTACGAGCAGTACTTC,CAVHKPSSYEQYF
TRBD1,TRBV5-1,NA,TRBJ2-5,TGCGCCAGCAGCGGGAACCACAGGGGGCGGGAGACCCAGTACTTC,CASSGNHRGRETQYF
TRBD2,TRBV9,NA,TRBJ2-5,TGTGCCAGCAGCGTACAAGGGACTAGTGAAGAGACCCAGTACTTC,CASSVQGTSEETQYF
NA,TRBV7-9,medium-sized,TRBJ1-1,TGTGCCAGCAGCTTAAAACTAAACGGAACCAGATCGGATGGAGCTTTCTTT,CASSLKLNGTRSDGAFF
NA,TRBV25-1,NA,TRBJ2-1,TGTGCCAGCAGTACCCACAGGGAGGGGTTCGGTGAGCAGTTCTTC,CASSTHREGFGEQFF
NA,TRBV2,NA,TRBJ1-3,TGTGCCAGCAGTGAACGGAGCTCTGGAAACACCATATATTTT,CASSERSSGNTIYF
NA,TRBV4-1,NA,TRBJ2-5,TGCGCCAGCAGCCAAGGACGGCTGGGCCGGGGGGAGACCCAGTACTTC,CASSQGRLGRGETQYF
TRBD2,TRBV6-6,NA,TRBJ2-7,TGTGCCAGCACAAGGCGGGGGGGCGAGAGCTCCTACGAGCAGTACTTC,CASTRRGGESSYEQYF
NA,TRBV5-6,NA,TRBJ2-7,TGTGCCAGCAAGGGGCGACATTTGAGCTCCTACGAGCAGTACTTC,CASKGRHLSSYEQYF
NA,TRBV18,NA,TRBJ1-5,TGTGCCAGCTCACCTAACCAGGCGAATAATCAGCCCCAGCATTTT,CASSPNQANNQPQHF
NA,TRBV7-2,NA,TRBJ2-1,TGTGCCAGCAGCTTAGACGGCGGGGGCTCTTACAATGAGCAGTTCTTC,CASSLDGGGSYNEQFF
TRBD2,TRBV10-2,NA,TRBJ2-1,TGCGCCAGCAAAGGGAGTAGCGGGGGGGCAAAGAATGAGCAGTTCTTC,CASKGSSGGAKNEQFF
NA,TRBV19,NA,TRBJ1-5,TGTGCCAGTATTCGGCTAGGGGACAATCAGCCCCAGCATTTT,CASIRLGDNQPQHF
TRBD2,TRBV15,NA,TRBJ2-7,TGTGCCACCAGCAGACCCGGGGGGTACGAGCAGTACTTC,CATSRPGGYEQYF
NA,TRBV2,NA,TRBJ1-2,TGTGCCAGCAGGCCGGACATTGGCTACACCTTC,CASRPDIGYTF
NA,TRBV27,NA,TRBJ2-7,TGTGCCAGCAGTTCGCTCGGGACTGGAGGCTACGAGCAGTACTTC,CASSSLGTGGYEQYF
TRBD2,TRBV7-8,NA,TRBJ2-1,TGTGCCAGCAGCGAACTAGCGCGCTCCTACAATGAGCAGTTCTTC,CASSELARSYNEQFF
NA,TRBV30,NA,TRBJ2-7,TGTGCCTGGAGTCTCCTGGGCAGGGGTCGGTTAGAGCAGTACTTC,CAWSLLGRGRLEQYF
NA,TRBV6-1,NA,TRBJ2-6,TGTGCCAGCAGTCCACAGGGTACCGGGGCCAACGTCCTGACTTTC,CASSPQGTGANVLTF
NA,TRBV29-1,NA,TRBJ1-2,TGCAGCGTTGGCAGGGGATTTGACTATGGCTACACCTTC,CSVGRGFDYGYTF
NA,TRBV7-2,NA,TRBJ1-4,TGTGCCAGCAGCTTAGCCGGTCTGACAGGAACTAATGAAAAACTGTTTTTT,CASSLAGLTGTNEKLFF
NA,TRBV7-2,NA,TRBJ1-2,TGTGCCAGCAGCTGGGGGGAGGGCAGCGGCTACACCTTC,CASSWGEGSGYTF
NA,TRBV27,NA,TRBJ2-2,TGTGCCAGCAGTTTCTCAGTCGGAGAAACGAACACCGGGGAGCTGTTTTTT,CASSFSVGETNTGELFF
TRBD2,TRBV7-2,NA,TRBJ2-7,TGTGCCAGCAGCCCCCTAGCGGGAGGAAACGAGCAGTACTTC,CASSPLAGGNEQYF
NA,TRBV6-5,NA,TRBJ2-2,TGTGCCAGCAGTTACGACAGAAAAACCGGGGAGCTGTTTTTT,CASSYDRKTGELFF
TRBD2,TRBV13,NA,TRBJ2-1,TGTGCCAGCAGCACCCGGGAGGCCAGATACAATGAGCAGTTCTTC,CASSTREARYNEQFF
NA,TRBV4-1,NA,TRBJ1-6,TGCGCCAGCAGGGGCCTTGGGAGCTCCTATAATTCACCCCTCCACTTT,CASRGLGSSYNSPLHF
NA,TRBV30,NA,TRBJ1-3,TGTGCCTGGAGTGTAAGAGGGATTGGCAACACCATATATTTT,CAWSVRGIGNTIYF
NA,TRBV9,NA,TRBJ2-3,TGTGCCAGCAGCGTCTCTAGCACAGATACGCAGTATTTT,CASSVSSTDTQYF
TRBD2,TRBV5-4,NA,TRBJ2-4,TGTGCCATTTCGGGGGGGGGCCCCAAAAACATTCAGTACTTC,CAISGGGPKNIQYF
NA,TRBV4-1,NA,TRBJ1-5,TGCGCCAGCAGCCAAGAAATACTTCAGCCCCAGCATTTT,CASSQEILQPQHF
NA,TRBV4-3,NA,TRBJ1-4,TGCGCCAGCAGCCAAGGCTTTCCGGGATCATATGAAAAACTGTTTTTT,CASSQGFPGSYEKLFF
TRBD2,TRBV27,NA,TRBJ2-5,TGTGCCAGCAGTTCCCCCGGTTTCCGTGCGGGAGGGGTCTCAGAGACCCAGTACTTC,CASSSPGFRAGGVSETQYF
NA,TRBV5-6,NA,TRBJ1-2,TGTGCCAGCAGCTTGAGCGGGAACTATGGCTACACCTTC,CASSLSGNYGYTF
TRBD2,TRBV4-2,NA,TRBJ2-1,TGTGCCAGCAGCCATCCAAGCGGGGGACTCTACAATGAGCAGTTCTTC,CASSHPSGGLYNEQFF
TRBD1,TRBV18,NA,TRBJ2-3,TGTGCCAGCTCACCGTTGACAGGGGCGATCGATACAGATACGCAGTATTTT,CASSPLTGAIDTDTQYF
TRBD2,TRBV5-4,NA,TRBJ2-5,TGTGCCAGCAGCCACGTAGCGGGACGCCAAGAGACCCAGTACTTC,CASSHVAGRQETQYF
TRBD2,TRBV4-2,NA,TRBJ2-1,TGTGCCAGCAGCCAAGCGTCGCTAGCTGGGGGGGGGAACTACAATGAGCAGTTCTTC,CASSQASLAGGGNYNEQFF
NA,TRBV5-4,NA,TRBJ1-1,TGTGCCAGCAGCTTGGTTGGGCAGCTGAACACTGAAGCTTTCTTT,CASSLVGQLNTEAFF
NA,TRBV19,NA,TRBJ1-4,TGTGCCAGTAGTACTTCAACGGGAGGGTGGGGTGAAAAACTGTTTTTT,CASSTSTGGWGEKLFF
TRBD1,TRBV5-1,NA,TRBJ1-6,TGCGCCAGCAGCTGGGGGACAGTACGCTTCTATAATTCACCCCTCCACTTT,CASSWGTVRFYNSPLHF
NA,TRBV25-1,NA,TRBJ1-3,TGTGCCAGCAGTGAATTTCTATTATCTGGGAGGTCTGGAAACACCATATATTTT,CASSEFLLSGRSGNTIYF
NA,TRBV25-1,NA,TRBJ2-3,TGTGCCAGCAGTGAGAGGGCCAGAGGGGGTTCGAATACGCAGTATTTT,CASSERARGGSNTQYF
TRBD1,TRBV7-2,NA,TRBJ2-7,TGTGCCAGCAGCTCCCACGGACAGGCTAACTACGAGCAGTACTTC,CASSSHGQANYEQYF
NA,TRBV4-1,NA,TRBJ2-7,TGCGCCAGCAGCCAAGACGGCGGTAGCTCCTACGAGCAGTACTTC,CASSQDGGSSYEQYF
TRBD2,TRBV10-3,NA,TRBJ2-2,TGTGCCATCACTGGGGAGGGTGGTTATAACACCGGGGAGCTGTTTTTT,CAITGEGGYNTGELFF
NA,TRBV6-1,NA,TRBJ2-5,TGTGCCAGCAGCGGGGTCCTACACCAAGAGACCCAGTACTTC,CASSGVLHQETQYF
NA,TRBV4-2,NA,TRBJ2-3,TGTGCCAGCAGCCAAGAACGGACGGGATCCACAGATACGCAGTATTTT,CASSQERTGSTDTQYF
NA,TRBV12-2,NA,TRBJ2-3,TGTGCAAGTCGCTCCCCGAGAGCGGGGGGGCAGAATACGCAGTATTTT,CASRSPRAGGQNTQYF
NA,TRBV5-1,NA,TRBJ2-7,TGCGCCAGCAGCTTGGTCGCAGAACCCTCCTACGAGCAGTACTTC,CASSLVAEPSYEQYF
NA,TRBV13,NA,TRBJ2-3,TGTGCCAGCAGCTTAGTGGGGCTCGGCACAGATACGCAGTATTTT,CASSLVGLGTDTQYF
NA,TRBV12-5,NA,TRBJ1-6,TGTGCTAGTGGTTTGTGGCAAGTGGATTCACCCCTCCACTTT,CASGLWQVDSPLHF